This T cell receptor (beta chain) stems from a study of cytomegalovirus exposure and HLA in healthy donors (dated 2017 in TCRdb). In terms of the full investigation: According to an earlier analysis of around 600 of the donors, roughly 180 million T cells yielded over 90 million unique TCR beta sequences and 250 to 350 Gb of sequence data. About 300 gigabases of sequencing data and roughly 81 million unique TCR sequences made up an early release that covered under 750 HLA-typed donors. The genetic ancestry cluster associated with self-reported Caucasian donors included about 81% of the roughly 380 genotyped donors. The study aimed to test whether signatures of past pathogen exposure could be identified by cataloging public T cell receptors. Using immunosequencing, the study profiled T cell repertoires from some 670 subjects and related those repertoires to cytomegalovirus serostatus. A separate validation cohort of 100 to 150 different subjects was used in addition to the approximately 700-subject first cohort. High-throughput TCR immunosequencing, statistical association of individual TCRs with disease status, and machine learning were combined to predict cytomegalovirus infection status. A later analysis re-examined previously published TCR beta repertoires from several hundred donors and added high-resolution HLA genotyping to investigate patterns of TCR occurrence. Rather than drawing on any new phenotypic data, the later analysis identified candidate immune exposures from TCR beta sequences and the way those sequences occurred across donors. In an earlier analysis of 587 of the donors, high-throughput TCR beta sequencing was used to judge whether each TCR beta V gene segment behaved as functional or pseudogenic. Alongside the repertoire data, information on donor age, sex, ethnicity and CMV serostatus was compiled. A later genetic analysis took genome-wide SNP genotypes for 398 of the 666 donors and used that subset as a discovery cohort. Every discovery cohort repertoire had been produced on one sequencing platform. HLA typing covered class I and class II loci at four-digit resolution. The number of donors typed differed by locus, with about 629-630 for A, B, C, DRB1 and DQB1, more than 500 for DQA1, over 600 for DPA1, and approximately 470 for DPB1. Roughly 5 DR-DQ haplotypes were handled as single units for association and clustering, since linkage in the cohort was strong. Among roughly 400 genotyped donors of the cohort, an average of approximately 220,000 unique TCR beta nucleotide sequences was sequenced per donor, of which about 18% were non-productive. What the study reported, not specific to this receptor: Across donors, most TCR sequences were observed very rarely, whereas some public TCRs were present in many individuals. Compared with the approximately 710-donor mean, donors in an Asian-associated ancestry cluster had fewer N-insertions in productive TCRs, according to a later genetic analysis. HLA typing was unavailable for some donors at each locus, so association tests used only the typed subset. Because counts were too low, some 17 rarely observed V segments, including chromosome 9 orphons, were excluded from the earlier analysis of 587 of the donors. In vitro tests confirmed that a few of the cytomegalovirus-associated TCR beta chains recognize cytomegalovirus antigens. An earlier analysis of approximately 500 of the donors showed that most TCR beta V segments appeared in productive rearrangements either about 87% or about 30% of the time, which broadly matched IMGT annotations. At a false discovery rate of 0.05, a later analysis linked fewer than 20,000 TCR beta sequences to specific HLA alleles. A later analysis reported that several top co-occurrence clusters appeared linked to parvovirus B19, influenza, CMV and Epstein-Barr virus. A total of about 180 TCR beta chains were listed by the study as associated with cytomegalovirus. In this cohort, only TCR beta chains were sequenced, and detectable features were limited by the absence of alpha or paired-chain data. A cluster of highly shared sequence variants was judged likely to represent a technical artifact of the sequencing pipeline. A later analysis found that TCR association rates varied across HLA loci, with DRB1 alleles showing the most associated TCRs and HLA-C alleles the fewest. The 87-base-pair reads could not distinguish some IMGT-functional V segments, including TRBV6-2 and TRBV6-3, so those segments were excluded. The authors suggested that the approach could potentially be extended to other disease states and immunological phenotypes. A later genetic analysis associated a missense DCLRE1C variant with V-gene and J-gene trimming of TCR beta chains, and an independent cohort replicated the association. The presence/absence analyses assumed that sequencing depth was roughly uniform across donors, and that assumption may not be true. When HLA alleles, especially DR and DQ, strongly co-occurred, TCR associations were difficult to assign to individual alleles. Compared with equally common non-associated chains, HLA-associated TCR beta chains in a later analysis were more clonally expanded and had lower generation probabilities. A further reported finding was that TCR beta sequences accurately predicted the HLA-A and HLA-B alleles for most subjects in the first cohort. The only immune exposure information available for the cohort was CMV serostatus. The classifier was reported to diagnose cytomegalovirus status with high specificity and sensitivity in both the original cohort and the validation cohort. In a later analysis, most CMV-associated TCR beta chains were found to appear HLA-restricted, with HLA associations seemingly driven largely by CMV exposure. Correlated functional status among segregating V segments might be attributable to linkage disequilibrium, but an unknown experimental factor could not be ruled out.

Library generation was performed with the immunoSEQ multiplex PCR assay. For the multiplex PCR, a mixture combining 60 forward primers for TCR Vbeta segments and 13 reverse primers for TCR Jbeta segments was used. The CDR3 region of rearranged TCR beta genes was amplified from genomic DNA by a multiplex PCR assay. On the Illumina HiSeq System, the amplified TCR beta libraries were sequenced as 87-base-pair reads. The authors processed their data as follows. In a later analysis, tens of millions of unique TCR beta chains were counted across the approximately 670 repertoires, and about 9.9 million of these chains were shared by at least two donors. Raw reads were error-corrected and collapsed into unique sequences by a nearest-neighbor algorithm in which closely related sequences were merged to remove PCR and sequencing errors. To assign V, D and J gene segments, CDR3 sequences were aligned to IMGT reference sequences. For a sequence to be retained, a match of at least six nucleotides to both a V gene segment and a J gene segment was required. A rearrangement was called productive if the CDR3 had no stop codons and remained in frame with V and J, and every other rearrangement was called non-productive. CDR3 was defined by IMGT convention, running from the second conserved V-encoded cysteine to the conserved J-encoded phenylalanine. Sequences without an unambiguous match to a single V gene segment were excluded from the earlier analysis of over 500 of the donors. In an earlier analysis of approximately 590 of the donors, V segments were called functional above 56.7% productive rearrangements and were called segregating when the between-donor standard deviation exceeded 5%. A statistical classification framework was built for diagnosing cytomegalovirus status from the catalog of TCR beta chain sequences. In a later analysis, V and J genes were assigned by comparing TCR nucleotide sequences against IMGT/GENE-DB human TR gene sequences. The TCRdist pipeline was used in a later analysis to assign CDR3 sequences and most-parsimonious VDJ recombination scenarios. In a later analysis, each TCR beta chain was defined by its CDR3 amino acid sequence together with its V-gene family, and reads lacking a unique V-gene family were excluded. A later analysis removed 600 or so highly shared, low-generation-probability nucleotide sequences to deal with suspected cross-contamination and a sequencing artifact. In a later analysis, a clonal expansion index for each public chain was calculated from normalized within-repertoire ranks of inferred template counts. In a later analysis, generation probabilities were computed with a VDJ recombination model fitted to out-of-frame rearrangements, and the resulting probabilities were checked against IGoR. Hypergeometric tests were used in a later analysis to score TCR-TCR, TCR-HLA and TCR-CMV co-occurrence, with a repertoire-size bias correction applied to the TCR pairs. To estimate false discovery rates, a later analysis permuted the HLA or CMV assignments 20 times. A later analysis grouped co-occurring TCRs with DBSCAN, adding TCRdist sequence similarity when clustering within HLA-allele-positive subsets. Co-occurrence clustering excluded repertoires with fewer than 30,000 or more than 120,000 public chains, plus five with anomalous nucleotide sharing. TCRdb re-hosts the immuneACCESS table, in-frame sequences only. Its copies lack some clones; in the studies checked, an unresolved V gene accounts for under half of them, and the cause for the rest is not known. V, J and clone size are those of that table, while D and trimming were read from the DNA. The sample table holds around 150,000 clones, of which about three quarters were seen once. The top ten hold 3.1% of the sample.

The CDR3 numbers 18 residues from cysteine through phenylalanine. The entry retains the CDR3 DNA only, 54 bases that are in frame from base 1. Taken from the germline V gene, the CDR1 and CDR2 loops are MDHEN and SYDVKM. The junction carries 23 bases between V and J, which are trimmed by 3 bases and 5 bases respectively. As to this clone: Its antigen is currently not known. Per-nucleotide qualities are absent, and no much larger clonotype sits a single base away.

In total, roughly 670 healthy bone marrow donors made up the cohort. Cohort members were all nominally healthy when sampled, although unrecorded immune exposures were likely present. The donor tested CMV seronegative and was one of the 352 seronegative cohort members. Every donor gave a peripheral blood sample, and the peripheral blood mononuclear cells from that sample were used for TCR beta sequencing. The Qiagen DNeasy Blood Extraction Kit was used to extract genomic DNA from the blood cell samples. The sequence was collected from a woman aged 40 to 49 in good health and CMV-seronegative. Sequenced sample: PBMCs. The chain joins TRBV28 to TRBJ2-1, with TRBD2 perhaps the D gene, on 5 matching bases. CDR3 reads: CASSLLSGLRGWNNEQFF. In nucleotide form, the sequence is TGTGCCAGCAGTTTGCTGTCAGGCCTGAGAGGGTGGAACAATGAGCAGTTCTTC.